This T cell receptor beta chain stems from a study of cytomegalovirus exposure and HLA in healthy donors. PCR used 60 Vbeta primers and 13 Jbeta primers. The table came from immunoSEQ multiplex PCR; TCRdb's copy has only in-frame clones and leaves some out. Among about 150,000 clones, 75% were seen once, and the ten largest hold 7%. Germline trimming cut 3 bases from V and 0 bases from J; bases unmatched to any gene: 5. Germline CDR1 reads SGHRS; CDR2 reads YFSETQ. This CDR3 spans 16 amino acids. Regarding the study as a whole: Most likely, a cluster of highly shared sequence variants arose as a sequencing artifact. Association of roughly 17,000 TCR beta sequences with HLA alleles was found at 0.05 false discovery rate in a later analysis. It was reportedly the case that the classifier diagnosed cytomegalovirus status with high specificity and sensitivity.

Details on this clone: Its antigen is as yet unknown.

The clonotype comes from a man younger than 45 in good health and CMV-seronegative. The sample consisted of PBMCs. The chain has TRBV5-1 and TRBJ2-2; 7 bases are a match to TRBD1. The CDR3: CASSSPGTANTGELFF. The CDR3 DNA reads as TGCGCCAGCAGCTCTCCCGGGACAGCGAACACCGGGGAGCTGTTTTTT.